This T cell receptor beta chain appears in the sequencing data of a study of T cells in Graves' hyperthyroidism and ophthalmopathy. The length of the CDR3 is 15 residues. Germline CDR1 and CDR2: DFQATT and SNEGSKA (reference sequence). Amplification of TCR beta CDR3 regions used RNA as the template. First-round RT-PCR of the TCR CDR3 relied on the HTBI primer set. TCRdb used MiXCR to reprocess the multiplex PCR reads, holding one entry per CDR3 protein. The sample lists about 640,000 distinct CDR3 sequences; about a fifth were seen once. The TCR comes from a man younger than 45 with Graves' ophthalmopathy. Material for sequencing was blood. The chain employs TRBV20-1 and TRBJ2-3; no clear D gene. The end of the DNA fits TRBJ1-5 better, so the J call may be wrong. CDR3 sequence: CSARAPAEYTDTQHF. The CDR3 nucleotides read TGCAGTGCTAGAGCGCCAGCGGAATACACAGATACGCAGCATTTT.